This T cell receptor beta chain was sequenced in a study of cytomegalovirus exposure and HLA in healthy donors. Study conclusions and caveats: In a later analysis, TCR beta V- and J-gene trimming showed a link to a missense DCLRE1C variant. When presence/absence was analysed, sequencing depth was taken to be roughly uniform across donors.

Healthy bone marrow donors made up the donor group. Comments on this clone: What it binds is not known.

The PCR made use of 60 Vbeta and 13 Jbeta primers. Only in-frame clones appear in the TCRdb table, and some are missing; sequencing was by immunoSEQ multiplex PCR. This listing includes approximately 50,000 clones. CDR3 length: 13 amino acids. CDR1 is LNHDA and CDR2 is SQIVND in the germline V gene (reference sequence). The ends were cut back, 0 bases at V and 6 bases at J, with 8 bases in the middle. The receptor's source is a male donor in good health and CMV-seropositive. The chain recombines TRBV19 with TRBJ1-1, with D unclear. Sequences were obtained from PBMCs. Here the CDR3 DNA reads TGTGCCAGTAGTATAGAGGGGAGGTCTGAAGCTTTCTTT. Its protein is CASSIEGRSEAFF.